The 9 T cell receptor beta chains in this list originate from one sample, sequenced in a study of blood T cell repertoires in COVID-19. Only in-frame clones appear in the TCRdb table, and some are missing; sequencing was by immunoSEQ multiplex PCR. The sample contains 470,000 or so clones, approximately 85% of which appear only once. Sample: peripheral blood. The source is a human donor in a cohort sampled during active COVID-19.

The chain links TRBV6-5 to TRBJ1-4; no clear D gene. This CDR3 comprises 15 residues. The V end was cut by 0 bases, the J end by 7 bases, with 12 bases between. The germline V gene encodes CDR1 MNHEY and CDR2 SVGAGI. CDR3 loop: CASSYSWRIGEKLFF. As DNA, the CDR3 is TGTGCCAGCAGTTACTCATGGAGGATTGGTGAAAAACTGTTTTTT.

V and J are TRBV5-1 and TRBJ2-1, with 8 bases lining up with TRBD2. Unmatched junction bases numbered 5, after V lost 4 bases and J lost 2 bases. CDR3 length equals 15 residues. Germline V gene data show CDR1 as SGHRS and CDR2 as YFSETQ. Here the CDR3 DNA reads TGCGCCAGCAGCGCAACTAGCGGCACCTACAATGAGCAGTTCTTC. Its protein product is CASSATSGTYNEQFF. The full variable domain, in which reference TRBV5-1 and TRBJ2-1 provide the parts outside the CDR3, is KAGVTQTPRYLIKTRGQQVTLSCSPISGHRSVSWYQQTPGQGLQFLFEYFSETQRNKGNFPGRFSGRQFSNSRSEMNVSTLELGDSALYLCASSATSGTYNEQFFGPGTRLTVL.

V and J are TRBV12-3 or TRBV12-4 and TRBJ1-2; D possibly corresponds to TRBD1 (6 bases). The CDR3 is made up of 13 amino acids. The V end lost 6 bases, the J end lost 3 bases, and 11 bases lay between the germline ends. The CDR3 nucleotides are TGTGCCAGCAGGTCAGGGGTTCACTATGGCTACACCTTC. Translation: CASRSGVHYGYTF.

V usage is TRBV6-1 and J usage is TRBJ1-2, with D perhaps matching TRBD1 (5 bases). Germline CDR1 reads MNHNS; CDR2 reads SASEGT. The CDR3 runs 16 residues. Between the trimmed V and J ends, which lost 0 bases and 2 bases, there was a span of 13 bases. This chain's CDR3 is CASSEAFYRSNYGYTF. Here the CDR3 DNA reads TGTGCCAGCAGTGAAGCATTCTACAGGTCGAACTATGGCTACACCTTC.

The V gene is TRBV27, the J gene TRBJ2-1; 7 nucleotides match TRBD2. Trimming took 2 bases from V and 0 from J; bases not matched to a gene: 7. CDR3 size: 17 residues. Germline V gene lookup returns CDR1 MNHEY and CDR2 SMNVEV (reference sequence). CDR3 residues: CASSLVPLASSYNEQFF. The CDR3 nucleotides read TGTGCCAGCAGTTTAGTCCCACTAGCGAGCTCCTACAATGAGCAGTTCTTC.

This clone was recorded a few times. The V call is TRBV6-5, the J call TRBJ1-1; D is unresolved. With 6 bases removed from V and 6 bases from J, the gap between germline ends came to 14 bases. Germline V gives CDR1 MNHEY, CDR2 SVGAGI. This CDR3 has 13 residues. CDR3 bases: TGTGCCAGCAGGGCGGGGTGGGCGGCTGAAGCTTTCTTT. Encoded protein: CASRAGWAAEAFF.

A remark on this clone: The same CDR3 also results from other DNA sequences found in this sample. The chain recombines TRBV7-2 with TRBJ1-1, with no clear D. Trimming pared 3 bases from V and 1 base from J, leaving 9 bases between. From germline, CDR1 is SGHTA and CDR2 FQGNSA. The CDR3 is 14 residues long. The CDR3 region is CASSLVPGNTEAFF. The CDR3 DNA follows: TGTGCCAGCAGCTTGGTTCCAGGGAACACTGAAGCTTTCTTT.

The chain carries TRBV3-1 (or the pseudogene TRBV3-2) and TRBJ1-2; TRBD1 is a possible D gene (6 bases). The CDR3 has 16 residues. V was clipped by 4 bases and J by 0 bases, with 15 bases between them. The germline gives CDR1 LGHDT, CDR2 YNNKEL (reference sequence). The CDR3 loop reads CASSRKGNRANYGYTF. The DNA of the CDR3 is TGTGCCAGCAGCCGCAAGGGTAACAGGGCTAACTATGGCTACACCTTC.

In regard to this clone: The sample contains more than one DNA sequence encoding this CDR3. The chain has TRBV19 and TRBJ1-2; 8 positions agree with TRBD1. Unmatched junction bases numbered 4, after V lost 4 bases and J lost 0 bases. Germline CDR1 and CDR2: LNHDA and SQIVND (reference sequence). The CDR3 consists of 15 residues. CDR3 amino acids: CASSTTGGANYGYTF. The CDR3 DNA reads as TGTGCCAGTAGTACCACAGGGGGAGCTAACTATGGCTACACCTTC.